This record looks at one T cell receptor beta chain sequence and its context. V was cut by 4 bases and J by 2 bases, with 12 bases left in between. The CDR3 is 14 amino acids. Germline V gene lookup returns CDR1 SGHRS and CDR2 YFSETQ. This sample is part of a study of blood T cell repertoires in COVID-19. In the source study's methods: Quantification of nucleated cells was approximated via reference gene primer amplification. Clones were sequenced by immunoSEQ multiplex PCR, and TCRdb holds only the in-frame ones, with some missing. That table furnishes V, J and clone size, whereas the DNA furnished D and trimming. The sample includes under 200,000 clones, roughly 80% of them seen just once.

Sequenced input: PBMCs or T cells enriched from blood (not recorded which). The chain carries TRBV5-1 and TRBJ1-2; D is possibly TRBD1 (6 bases). The source of this sequence is an older woman with acute COVID-19. In DNA form, the CDR3 reads TGCGCCAGCAGCATACTAACAGGGAACTATGGCTACACCTTC. As protein: CASSILTGNYGYTF.